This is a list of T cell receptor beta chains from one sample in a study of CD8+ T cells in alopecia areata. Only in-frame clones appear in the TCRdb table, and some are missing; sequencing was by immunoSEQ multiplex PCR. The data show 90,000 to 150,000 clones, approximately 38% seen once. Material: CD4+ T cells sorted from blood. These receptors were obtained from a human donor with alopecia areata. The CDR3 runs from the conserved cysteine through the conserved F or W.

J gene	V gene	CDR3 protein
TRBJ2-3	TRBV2	CASSVFSGGRADTQYF
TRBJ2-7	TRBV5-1	CASRIAGVLEQYF
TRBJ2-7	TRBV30	CAWSVQFEQYF
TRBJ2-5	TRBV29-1	CSVGSGGIQETQYF
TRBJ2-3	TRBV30	CAWRRQALTDTQYF
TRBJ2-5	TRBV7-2	CASSSTGVQETQYF
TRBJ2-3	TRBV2	CASSARQARTDTQYF
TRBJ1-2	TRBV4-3	CASSPSRGHNYGYTF
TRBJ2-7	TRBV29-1	CSVRGPGAEQYF
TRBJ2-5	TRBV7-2	CASSLRTATQETQYF
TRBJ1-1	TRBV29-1	CSVVEGPNTEAFF
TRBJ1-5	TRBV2	CASLRGVDQPQHF
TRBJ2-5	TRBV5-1	CASSPGTSKETQYF
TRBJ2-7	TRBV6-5	CASSYSKNYEQYF
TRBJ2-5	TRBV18	CASFDASGSGETQYF
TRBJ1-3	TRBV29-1	CGGGSSGNTIYF
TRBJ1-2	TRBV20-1	CSAQGTGYTF